This T cell receptor (beta chain) originates from a study of blood T cell repertoires in COVID-19. Study-level background: Material from acute and convalescent COVID-19 was sourced from the United States, Italy and Spain. T cells, B-cell-depleted T cells, or PBMCs provided the cDNA or gDNA that served as material.

In the authors' workflow: Estimated nucleated cell counts came from reference gene primer amplification. Some clones are missing from TCRdb's copy, which holds only in-frame ones; the method was immunoSEQ multiplex PCR. That table is the source of V, J and clone size, and D and trimming were worked out from the DNA. The data show 150,000 to 200,000 clones, with roughly 80% seen just once and about a tenth held by the top ten. Germline CDR1 SGHDN, CDR2 FVKESK. This CDR3 comprises 18 residues. V gave up 4 bases and J gave up 0 bases, with 16 bases separating them. This clone was counted a single time. This clonotype originated in a man aged 65 to 85 with active or convalescent COVID-19. Sequenced sample: peripheral blood. The chain is built from TRBV14 and TRBJ1-6; TRBD1 might be the D (5 bases). The DNA for the CDR3 is TGTGCCAGCAGCCCGGGCGTAGGGGCCCTCTCCTATAATTCACCCCTCCACTTT. Its protein is CASSPGVGALSYNSPLHF.